This entry lists 28 T cell receptor beta chains sequenced from one sample in a study of cytomegalovirus exposure and HLA in healthy donors. The PCR used 60 Vbeta and 13 Jbeta primers. Produced via immunoSEQ multiplex PCR; TCRdb's table is partial and in-frame only. The table shows approximately 130,000 clones, with 70% to 80% occurring only once. Sequencing was done on a sample of PBMCs. These receptors all come from a human donor in good health.

This sequence joins TRBV5-4 and TRBJ1-2; maybe TRBD1 (6 bases). CDR1 and CDR2 (germline): SGHNT, YYREEE (reference sequence). V dropped 0 bases and J dropped 6 bases, with 9 bases sitting between them. The CDR3 runs to 13 residues. The CDR3 loop reads CASSLAGANGYTF. DNA for the CDR3: TGTGCCAGCAGCTTGGCAGGGGCTAATGGCTACACCTTC.

The gene calls are TRBV5-6 and TRBJ1-5; tentative D call: TRBD1 (5 bases). CDR3 length: 15 residues. Trimming removed 3 bases from V and 0 bases from J, with 10 bases in between. The germline CDR1 and CDR2 sequences are SGHDT and YYEEEE. As DNA, the CDR3 is TGTGCCAGCAGCTCGGGACTCTATAGCAATCAGCCCCAGCATTTT. This codes for CASSSGLYSNQPQHF.

Notes on this clone: One end of the junction is discordant with germline, which a read error may explain. The chain employs TRBV11-2 and TRBJ2-6; 7 bases are shared with TRBD1. The CDR3 length is 14 residues. Per the germline V gene, CDR1 is SGHAT and CDR2 is FQNNGV. The CDR3, as DNA: TGTGCCAGCAGCTCGTATAAGGGGGCCAACGTCCTGACCTTC. The encoded protein is CASSSYKGANVLTF.

The CDR3 nucleotides read TGTGCCACCGGACAGGGGGCCTACGAGCAGTACTTC. Translating it yields CATGQGAYEQYF. The rearrangement joins TRBV15 to TRBJ2-7; 10 bases agree with TRBD1. Per germline, CDR1 LNHNV and CDR2 YYDKDF (reference sequence). V shed 8 bases and J 2 bases; nucleotides not matched to a gene: 0. CDR3 length: 12 amino acids.

The V and J genes are TRBV5-6 and TRBJ1-2; 9 bases fit TRBD1. Germline CDR1 SGHDT, CDR2 YYEEEE. This CDR3 spans 14 amino acids. J gave up 4 bases and V 5 bases, and 6 bases lay outside the gene matches. The CDR3 region has the DNA TGTGCCAGCAGGCAGGGACAGGGACTCTATGGCTACACCTTC. It yields the protein CASRQGQGLYGYTF. Drawing the rest from reference TRBV5-6 and TRBJ1-2, the complete variable domain is DAGVTQSPTHLIKTRGQQVTLRCSPKSGHDTVSWYQQALGQGPQFIFQYYEEEERQRGNFPDRFSGHQFPNYSSELNVNALLLGDSALYLCASRQGQGLYGYTFGSGTRLTVV.

In this sample, this clone turned up once. V is TRBV5-6 and J is TRBJ1-1; D might be TRBD1 (6 bases). Trimming stripped 0 bases from V and 4 bases from J, with 10 bases between. The CDR3 length is 14 residues. CDR1 and CDR2 from the germline V gene are SGHDT and YYEEEE. CDR3 protein: CASSLGRRGTEAFF. CDR3 nucleotide sequence: TGTGCCAGCAGCTTGGGGCGCAGGGGCACTGAAGCTTTCTTT.

V and J are TRBV30 and TRBJ2-1; the D is unclear. The ends were cut back, 4 bases at V and 0 bases at J, with 13 bases in the middle. From germline, CDR1 is GTSNPN and CDR2 SVGIG (reference sequence). The CDR3 spans 15 residues. The CDR3 region has the DNA TGTGCCTGGAAATTCGGTGCGGTCTCCTACAATGAGCAGTTCTTC. Translated: CAWKFGAVSYNEQFF.

The chain employs TRBV5-6 and TRBJ2-4, with 8 bases fitting TRBD1. The V gene end was trimmed by 3 bases and the J gene end by 10 bases; junction bases not matched to a gene: 6. The CDR3 has 13 amino acids. Per germline, CDR1 SGHDT and CDR2 YYEEEE. CDR3 sequence reads: CASSSTGDHIQYF. The CDR3 region has the DNA TGTGCCAGCAGCTCGACAGGGGACCATATTCAGTACTTC.

The rearrangement joins TRBV7-9 to TRBJ2-3; TRBD2 aligns across 10 bases. The V and J ends lost 4 bases and 2 bases, in that order; junction bases with no gene match: 6. Germline V gene lookup returns CDR1 SEHNR and CDR2 FQNEAQ (reference sequence). The CDR3 runs 16 residues. Here the CDR3 reads CASSSKLAGSTDTQYF. Here the CDR3 DNA reads TGTGCCAGCAGCTCTAAACTAGCGGGGTCCACAGATACGCAGTATTTT.

V usage is TRBV11-2 and J usage is TRBJ2-3; the D gene is possibly TRBD1 (5 bases). This CDR3 is 17 amino acids long. CDR1 is SGHAT and CDR2 is FQNNGV in the germline V gene. Deletions cut 1 base from V and 1 base from J, with 15 bases between. The CDR3 DNA reads as TGTGCCAGCAGCTTAGCCGGACCCCTCAGGGGCACAGATACGCAGTATTTT. Encoded protein: CASSLAGPLRGTDTQYF.

This chain joins TRBV23-1 and TRBJ1-5; tentative D call: TRBD1 (6 bases). TRBV23-1 is identified as an open reading frame with a role that is uncertain. This CDR3 is built from 15 residues. Trimming stripped 0 bases from V and 8 bases from J, with 14 bases between. CDR3 coding DNA: TGCGCCAGCAGTCAATCGTGGCAGGGGATAGAGCCCCAGCATTTT. Protein: CASSQSWQGIEPQHF.

In its sample, this clone was seen a few times. This chain uses TRBV7-8 with TRBJ2-5; 13 bases line up with TRBD2. Germline loops: CDR1 SGHVS, CDR2 FQNEAQ. The CDR3 sequence is 17 residues long. Trimming took 5 bases from V and 4 from J; bases not matched to a gene: 10. The CDR3 here is CASSTHRLAGGRETQYF. DNA for the CDR3: TGTGCCAGCAGCACGCACCGACTAGCGGGGGGTCGAGAGACCCAGTACTTC.

CDR3 nucleotides: TGTGCCAGCAGCCCCGACGGACAGGCGCCACTCGGACTGTTTTTT. This translates into CASSPDGQAPLGLFF. This sequence joins TRBV2 and TRBJ1-4; TRBD1 aligns across 7 bases. Trimming took 6 bases from V and 13 from J; bases not matched to a gene: 17. The CDR3 runs 15 residues. Germline V gene sequence: CDR1 SNHLY, CDR2 FYNNEI.

This clone appeared many times. The V call is TRBV5-4, the J call TRBJ2-3; 7 bases fit TRBD2. The CDR3 is made up of 14 amino acids. After removal of 1 base from V and 8 bases from J, the junction contained 7 bases not matched to a gene. The germline V gene has CDR1 SGHNT and CDR2 YYREEE (reference sequence). CDR3 in amino acids: CASSLWSGGGTQYF. The DNA of the CDR3 is TGTGCCAGCAGCTTGTGGTCGGGCGGGGGTACGCAGTATTTT.

V is TRBV19 and J is TRBJ2-7; TRBD2 matches at 16 bases. The CDR3 spans 18 residues. Germline assignment: CDR1 LNHDA and CDR2 SQIVND (reference sequence). V trimming: 4 bases; J trimming: 3 bases; junction bases outside the gene matches: 9. This CDR3 is CASSTGLAGGPRFYEQYF. The CDR3 DNA follows: TGTGCCAGTAGTACGGGACTAGCGGGAGGGCCTCGATTCTACGAGCAGTACTTC.

V is TRBV7-9 and J is TRBJ1-2, with unresolved D. Trimming stripped 6 bases from V and 8 bases from J, with 16 bases between. CDR1 SEHNR and CDR2 FQNEAQ come from the germline V gene (reference sequence). CDR3 size: 13 residues. Here the CDR3 DNA reads TGTGCCAGCAGAGAGGGCCTTCTATCCGGCTACACCTTC. Its translation: CASREGLLSGYTF.

The table lists this clone with a count of one. This chain links TRBV7-3 with TRBJ2-3, with 9 nucleotides matching TRBD2. V was pared by 5 bases and J by 4 bases, with 16 bases of the junction left unmatched. Germline CDR1 SGHTA, CDR2 FQGTGA. The CDR3 length is 18 residues. The CDR3 loop is CASSPGWNLAGAPDTQYF. CDR3 coding DNA: TGTGCCAGCAGCCCAGGCTGGAACTTAGCGGGAGCACCAGATACGCAGTATTTT.

V usage is TRBV7-2 and J usage is TRBJ2-2; 7 bases are shared with TRBD1. Germline CDR1 SGHTA, CDR2 FQGNSA. With V trimmed by 3 bases and J by 1 base, 2 bases remained unmatched. The CDR3 has 15 amino acids. DNA of the CDR3: TGTGCCAGCAGCTTCCGACAGGGGAACACCGGGGAGCTGTTTTTT. Translating it yields CASSFRQGNTGELFF.

The rearrangement uses TRBV11-2 and TRBJ1-4; 7 bases line up with TRBD1. Germline CDR1 is SGHAT and CDR2 is FQNNGV. The CDR3 is made up of 15 amino acids. The J segment lost 3 bases and the V segment lost 4 bases, leaving 5 bases of the junction unmatched. The chain's CDR3 is CASSSGDRANEKLFF. In DNA, the CDR3 is TGTGCCAGCAGCTCGGGTGACAGGGCTAATGAAAAACTGTTTTTT.

The chain combines TRBV4-3 with TRBJ2-1; 11 nucleotides line up with TRBD2. Trimming took 8 bases from V and 5 from J; bases not matched to a gene: 5. The CDR3 extends over 14 amino acids. Germline V gene sequence: CDR1 LGHNA, CDR2 YSLEER. The CDR3 is CASSGLAENNEQFF. The CDR3 DNA reads TGCGCCAGCTCGGGACTAGCGGAAAACAATGAGCAGTTCTTC.

This clone was counted between two and nine times. The chain links TRBV9 to TRBJ2-3, with a possible D match to TRBD2 (5 bases). V was shortened by 4 bases and J by 0 bases, with 18 bases between the two germline ends. This CDR3 has 17 amino acids. CDR1 SGDLS and CDR2 YYNGEE come from the germline V gene. CDR3 in DNA: TGTGCCAGCAGCCCCTATATATCACGGAGGAGCACAGATACGCAGTATTTT. Translating gives CASSPYISRRSTDTQYF.

J is TRBJ2-1 and V is TRBV19, with 14 bases that match TRBD2. Germline values: CDR1 LNHDA, CDR2 SQIVND (reference sequence). The CDR3 loop spans 20 amino acids. Trimming removed 7 bases from V and 5 bases from J; junction bases left unmatched: 19. CDR3 in DNA: TGTGCCAGTAAGGACAGGCCGGGACTAGCGGGAGTATTAAACAACAATGAGCAGTTCTTC. This gives the protein CASKDRPGLAGVLNNNEQFF. Full variable domain (rest looked up from reference TRBV19 and TRBJ2-1): DGGITQSPKYLFRKEGQNVTLSCEQNLNHDAMYWYRQDPGQGLRLIYYSQIVNDFQKGDIAEGYSVSREKKESFPLTVTSAQKNPTAFYLCASKDRPGLAGVLNNNEQFFGPGTRLTVL.

DNA for the CDR3: TGTGCCAGCAGCTTAGACTTCACAGGGAGCCTCTCTGGAAACACCATATATTTT. It is translated as CASSLDFTGSLSGNTIYF. V and J are TRBV7-2 and TRBJ1-3; D is perhaps TRBD1 (6 bases). Per the germline V gene, CDR1 is SGHTA and CDR2 is FQGNSA. The CDR3 is made up of 18 amino acids. The V end lost 1 base, the J end lost 0 bases, and 16 bases lay between the germline ends. The complete variable domain, with remaining parts taken from reference TRBV7-2 and TRBJ1-3, reads GAGVSQSPSNKVTEKGKDVELRCDPISGHTALYWYRQSLGQGLEFLIYFQGNSAPDKSGLPSDRFSAERTGGSVSTLTIQRTQQEDSAVYLCASSLDFTGSLSGNTIYFGEGSWLTVV.

The chain couples TRBV10-3 to TRBJ1-5, with 7 bases lining up with TRBD1. Germline CDR1 is ENHRY and CDR2 is SYGVKD. CDR3 length: 14 amino acids. J lost 2 bases, V lost 4 bases, and 2 bases had no gene match. The CDR3 DNA sequence: TGTGCCATCAGTGGCGACAGGGGCAATCAGCCCCAGCATTTT. This encodes CAISGDRGNQPQHF.

With respect to this clone: One junction end disagrees with the germline gene, perhaps due to a read error. The J gene is TRBJ2-3, the V gene TRBV7-9; maybe TRBD1 (5 bases). The CDR3 runs to 18 residues. Germline CDR1 SEHNR, CDR2 FQNEAQ (reference sequence). CDR3 residues: CSSRPAPGQGNLTDTQYF. The DNA for the CDR3 is TGTTCCAGCAGACCAGCCCCCGGTCAGGGAAATTTAACAGATACGCAGTATTTT.

This chain uses TRBV9 with TRBJ1-5; tentatively, D is TRBD1 (6 bases). Trimming shortened V by 3 bases and J by 4 bases, and 8 bases separated the two germline ends. This CDR3 region has 13 residues. Germline V gene lookup returns CDR1 SGDLS and CDR2 YYNGEE. The CDR3 loop is CASSATGNQPQHF. The CDR3 nucleotides are TGTGCCAGCAGCGCGACAGGTAATCAGCCCCAGCATTTT.

There are a few counts of this clone. The chain couples TRBV9 to TRBJ2-7; D might be TRBD2 (5 bases). CDR1 is SGDLS and CDR2 is YYNGEE in the germline V gene. CDR3 length equals 14 residues. V shed 0 bases and J shed 3 bases, with 10 bases lying between them. CDR3 in DNA: TGTGCCAGCAGCGTAGCGTCTGGGAGCTACGAGCAGTACTTC. Its translation is CASSVASGSYEQYF.

CDR3 DNA: TGTGCCAGCAGTGGTGGGGGACAGGGAAACGAGCAGTACTTC. Residues: CASSGGGQGNEQYF. This rearrangement joins TRBV2 to TRBJ2-7, with 9 bases lining up with TRBD1. V lost 4 bases, J lost 5 bases, and 6 bases stayed unmatched. Per germline, CDR1 SNHLY and CDR2 FYNNEI. The CDR3 is 14 residues long.